This T cell receptor beta chain came from a study of early T cells in non-severe SARS-CoV-2 infection. Study details: From unsorted whole blood, bulk RNA was sequenced, and the chains remained unpaired.

As part of library construction, unique molecular identifiers were attached to individual cDNA molecules. Via MiXCR, TCRdb re-called the 5' RACE reads, giving one row per CDR3 protein. Among more than 55,000 distinct CDR3 sequences, less than 15% were seen once, and the ten largest hold about 10%. Study conclusions and caveats: VDJdb-based matching was biased toward anti-spike CD8 responses and missed private and CD4 specificities.

In this sample, this clonotype turned up a few times. Its antigen is as yet unknown. This clonotype was obtained from an adult who was a healthcare worker with PCR-confirmed SARS-CoV-2 infection or an uninfected control (not recorded which). The material sequenced was whole blood, taken at baseline.

CDR3 in amino acids: CASSYGQATEAFF. The CDR3 coding sequence is TGTGCCAGCAGCTACGGACAGGCCACTGAAGCTTTCTTT. This rearrangement joins TRBV11-2 to TRBJ1-1, with 7 bases matching TRBD1. V dropped 4 bases and J dropped 4; count of bases not matched to a gene: 3. CDR3 length: 13 amino acids. From germline, CDR1 is SGHAT and CDR2 FQNNGV.